This T cell receptor beta chain was sequenced in a study of shared clonotypes between healthy human individuals. Profiled with immunoSEQ multiplex PCR; TCRdb holds only in-frame clones, not every one. The sample has roughly 2.2 million clones, about 92% seen once. Germline V CDR1 and CDR2: MDHEN, SYDVKM. This CDR3 spans 13 amino acids. V lost 5 bases and J lost 3, with 10 bases in between. Study-wide results and limits: Depth of sequencing was expected to influence donor clonotype sharing. Depth was large, yet rarefaction showed that sorted-subset sequencing was incomplete.

A remark on this clone: As yet, its antigen is unknown. This same CDR3 is encoded by further DNA sequences in the sample.

The sample was naive CD4+ T cells from PBMCs. Subset denoted: CD45RA+ positively selected. The sequence came from a man aged 18 to 29 in good health. Some clones in this sample may be carry-over from other donors' samples. This chain joins TRBV28 and TRBJ1-2; D unclear. The CDR3: CASSRGSDYGYTF. CDR3 DNA: TGTGCCAGCAGTCGGGGATCCGACTATGGCTACACCTTC.